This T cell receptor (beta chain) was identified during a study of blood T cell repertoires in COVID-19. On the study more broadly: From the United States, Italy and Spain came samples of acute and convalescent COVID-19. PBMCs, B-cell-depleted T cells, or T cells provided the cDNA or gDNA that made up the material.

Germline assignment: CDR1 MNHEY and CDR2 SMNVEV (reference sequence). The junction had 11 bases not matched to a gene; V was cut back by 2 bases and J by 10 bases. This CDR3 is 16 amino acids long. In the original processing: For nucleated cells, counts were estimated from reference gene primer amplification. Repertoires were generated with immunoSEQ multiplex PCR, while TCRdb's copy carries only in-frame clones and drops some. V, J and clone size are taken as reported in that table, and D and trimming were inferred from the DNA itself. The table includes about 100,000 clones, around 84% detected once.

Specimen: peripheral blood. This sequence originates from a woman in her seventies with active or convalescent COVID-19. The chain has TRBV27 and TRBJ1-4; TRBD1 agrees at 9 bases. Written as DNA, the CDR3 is TGTGCCAGCAGTTTAGAAGGGACAGGGCCACGGGCAAAACTGTTTTTT. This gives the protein CASSLEGTGPRAKLFF. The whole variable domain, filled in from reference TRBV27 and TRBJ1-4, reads EAQVTQNPRYLITVTGKKLTVTCSQNMNHEYMSWYRQDPGLGLRQIYYSMNVEVTDKGDVPEGYKVSRKEKRNFPLILESPSPNQTSLYFCASSLEGTGPRAKLFFGSGTQLSVL.